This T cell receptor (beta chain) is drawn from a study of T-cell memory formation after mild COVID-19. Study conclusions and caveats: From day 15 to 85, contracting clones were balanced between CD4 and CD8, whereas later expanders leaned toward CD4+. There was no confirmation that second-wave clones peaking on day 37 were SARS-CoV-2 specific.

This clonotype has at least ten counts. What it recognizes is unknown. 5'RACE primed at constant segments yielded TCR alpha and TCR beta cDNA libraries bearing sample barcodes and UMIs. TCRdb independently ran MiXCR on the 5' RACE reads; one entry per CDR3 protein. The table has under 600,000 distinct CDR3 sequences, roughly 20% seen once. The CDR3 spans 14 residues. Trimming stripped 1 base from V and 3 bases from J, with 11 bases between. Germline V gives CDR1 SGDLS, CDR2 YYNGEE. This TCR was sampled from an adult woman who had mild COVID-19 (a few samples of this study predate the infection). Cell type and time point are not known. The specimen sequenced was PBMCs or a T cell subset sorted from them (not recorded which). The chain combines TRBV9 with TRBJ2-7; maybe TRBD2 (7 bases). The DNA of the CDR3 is TGTGCCAGCAGCGTATCGGGGGGCAGCTACGAGCAGTACTTC. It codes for CASSVSGGSYEQYF.